These 26 T cell receptor beta chains were sequenced from one sample in a study of T cell responses to AZD1222 COVID-19 vaccine. The protocol was immunoSEQ multiplex PCR, while the TCRdb copy is restricted to in-frame clones and leaves out a portion. The table records 110,000 to 150,000 clones, roughly 90% of them present only once. Here the sequenced sample was peripheral blood, taken on day 0 of AZD1222 vaccination. The receptors were gathered from an adult in good health.

The rearrangement links TRBV19 to TRBJ2-3; possibly TRBD2 for D (5 bases). The CDR3 has 13 residues. CDR1 and CDR2 from the germline V gene are LNHDA and SQIVND (reference sequence). The V end was cut by 4 bases, the J end by 6 bases, with 11 bases between. This CDR3 reads CASSTSRVDTQYF. In DNA, the CDR3 is TGTGCCAGTAGTACCTCGAGGGTTGATACGCAGTATTTT.

The count of this clone is one. Distinct nucleotide sequences in the sample also encode this CDR3. The rearrangement uses TRBV12-3 or TRBV12-4 and TRBJ1-1; D is uncertain. V was trimmed by 6 bases and J by 2 bases, leaving 4 bases between them. The CDR3 contains 11 residues. The CDR3 nucleotides read TGTGCCAGCAGAACTAACACTGAAGCTTTCTTT. Translation gives CASRTNTEAFF.

CDR3 sequence: CASSYGQINSPLHF. In DNA, the CDR3 is TGTGCCAGCAGTTACGGGCAGATTAATTCACCCCTCCACTTT. V usage is TRBV6-6 and J usage is TRBJ1-6; D call uncertain. The CDR3 totals 14 residues. Trimming took off 2 bases at V and 6 bases at J, with 8 bases between the two ends. Germline CDR1 and CDR2: MNHNY and SVGAGI (reference sequence).

The chain couples TRBV11-2 to TRBJ2-7; D unclear. CDR3 length equals 11 residues. V was pared by 5 bases and J by 3 bases, with 5 bases between. The germline gives CDR1 SGHAT, CDR2 FQNNGV. Written as DNA, the CDR3 is TGTGCCAGCAGCACGAGCTACGAGCAGTACTTC. Its protein product is CASSTSYEQYF.

This sequence joins TRBV6-5 and TRBJ1-1; D not certain. The CDR3 consists of 13 residues. In germline, CDR1 is MNHEY, CDR2 SVGAGI. The V gene lost 4 bases and the J gene lost 6 bases, with 12 bases spanning the gap. The CDR3 DNA follows: TGTGCCAGCAGTTCTACCTCGTGGGCTGAAGCTTTCTTT. Protein sequence: CASSSTSWAEAFF.

In this sample, this clone turned up a few times. This chain connects TRBV24-1 to TRBJ2-3, with 10 bases that match TRBD2. The CDR3 consists of 16 residues. Germline trimming cut 1 base from V and 6 bases from J; bases unmatched to any gene: 6. CDR1 and CDR2 from the germline V gene are KGHDR and SFDVKD. This CDR3 reads CATSDFELAGADTQYF. As DNA, the CDR3 is TGTGCCACCAGTGATTTCGAGCTAGCGGGAGCCGATACGCAGTATTTT.

The CDR3 DNA reads as TGTGCCAGCAGTGATGAGGGGGCCTCGGTGTTTTTT. This encodes CASSDEGASVFF. The V call is TRBV2, the J call TRBJ1-4, with 7 bases identical to TRBD1. The germline CDR1 and CDR2 sequences are SNHLY and FYNNEI. The CDR3 totals 12 residues. Trimming removed 3 bases from V and 15 bases from J; junction bases left unmatched: 7.

The gene calls are TRBV27 and TRBJ2-1, with 11 bases matching TRBD2. Germline V gene data show CDR1 as MNHEY and CDR2 as SMNVEV (reference sequence). This CDR3 has 12 amino acids. J lost 8 bases, V lost 10 bases, and 4 bases had no gene match. CDR3 sequence: CATSGRLDEQFF. The CDR3 DNA sequence: TGTGCCACTAGCGGGAGGCTGGATGAGCAGTTCTTC.

This clone was counted only a few times. The V gene is TRBV10-1, the J gene TRBJ1-2; TRBD1 matches at 7 bases. The CDR3 is made up of 12 amino acids. Germline V CDR1 and CDR2: WNHNN, SYGVQD (reference sequence). The V gene end was trimmed by 3 bases and the J gene end by 5 bases; junction bases not matched to a gene: 0. Here the CDR3 DNA reads TGCGCCAGCAGTGAACAGGGGTATGGCTACACCTTC. Residues: CASSEQGYGYTF.

This chain links TRBV5-1 with TRBJ2-1; D may be TRBD1 (6 bases). V gave up 3 bases and J gave up 10 bases, with 20 bases separating them. Germline V gene sequence: CDR1 SGHRS, CDR2 YFSETQ. The CDR3 is 15 amino acids. The CDR3 spells CASSSPGTSASEQFF. CDR3 coding DNA: TGCGCCAGCAGCTCCCCCGGGACATCCGCCTCGGAGCAGTTCTTC.

The rearrangement links TRBV5-5 to TRBJ1-1, with D hard to call. Germline values: CDR1 SGHKS, CDR2 YYEKEE (reference sequence). This CDR3 contains 13 residues. Trimming removed 4 bases at V and 7 bases at J, with 14 bases between. The CDR3 is CASSPFPWIEAFF. The DNA for the CDR3 is TGTGCCAGCAGCCCCTTCCCCTGGATTGAAGCTTTCTTT.

V and J are TRBV5-4 and TRBJ1-3; weak D call: TRBD1 (6 bases). Trimming removed 3 bases from V and 0 bases from J, with 19 bases in between. The CDR3 extends over 18 amino acids. CDR1 and CDR2 from the germline V gene are SGHNT and YYREEE (reference sequence). Here the CDR3 DNA reads TGTGCCAGCAGCTCGAACCCTCGGGACACATACTCTGGAAACACCATATATTTT. It translates to CASSSNPRDTYSGNTIYF.

The sample holds one count of this clone. V gene TRBV30 combines with J gene TRBJ2-5; 10 positions match TRBD1. The germline V gene encodes CDR1 GTSNPN and CDR2 SVGIG (reference sequence). V was clipped by 2 bases and J by 5 bases; unmatched bases: 5. The CDR3 is made up of 14 amino acids. DNA of the CDR3: TGTGCCTGGAGTTCGACAGGGGGCCGGGAGACCCAGTACTTC. Translating it yields CAWSSTGGRETQYF.

The chain joins TRBV19 to TRBJ1-2; D might be TRBD1 (5 bases). The V end lost 4 bases, the J end lost 3 bases, and 21 bases lay between the germline ends. CDR3 length: 17 amino acids. CDR1 is LNHDA and CDR2 is SQIVND in the germline V gene (reference sequence). CDR3 sequence (DNA): TGTGCCAGTAGTAGCCTCGGCGACGGGGGTTTGGACTATGGCTACACCTTC. Translating it yields CASSSLGDGGLDYGYTF.

This clone is categorized as medium-sized (0.01 to 0.1%). The rearrangement links TRBV6-6 to TRBJ2-7; D is possibly TRBD1 (6 bases). V was shortened by 5 bases and J by 6 bases, with 17 bases between the two germline ends. Germline-derived CDR1 and CDR2 are MNHNY and SVGAGI (reference sequence). CDR3 length: 14 residues. The CDR3 region is CASSLQGRPGEQYF. CDR3 bases: TGTGCCAGCAGTCTTCAGGGGCGTCCTGGCGAGCAGTACTTC.

The rearrangement uses TRBV7-9 and TRBJ2-7, with D possibly matching TRBD2 (6 bases). In germline, CDR1 is SEHNR, CDR2 FQNEAQ (reference sequence). Trimming cost V 0 bases and J 0 bases, with 15 bases left between them. The CDR3 has 17 amino acids. The CDR3 is CASSLAGVGGASYEQYF. CDR3 bases: TGTGCCAGCAGCTTAGCTGGAGTCGGCGGGGCCTCCTACGAGCAGTACTTC.

The J gene is TRBJ2-2, the V gene TRBV6-5; weak D call: TRBD1 (6 bases). Germline-derived CDR1 and CDR2 are MNHEY and SVGAGI. CDR3 length: 14 residues. V gave up 4 bases and J gave up 0 bases, with 6 bases separating them. CDR3 DNA sequence: TGTGCCAGCAGTTGGACAGCGAACACCGGGGAGCTGTTTTTT. It is translated as CASSWTANTGELFF.

The CDR3 DNA sequence: TGTGCCTGGAGTCGACAGGGGACGGGAGTAGATGAGCAGTTCTTC. Its protein is CAWSRQGTGVDEQFF. The V gene is TRBV30, the J gene TRBJ2-1; 8 bases are shared with TRBD1. Trimming took 2 bases from V and 8 from J; bases not matched to a gene: 11. The germline V gene encodes CDR1 GTSNPN and CDR2 SVGIG (reference sequence). The CDR3 runs 15 residues.

The chain carries TRBV6-5 and TRBJ1-6, with TRBD1 as a possible D gene (6 bases). Trimming took off 9 bases at V and 10 bases at J, with 19 bases between the two ends. This CDR3 is 14 amino acids long. Germline V gene lookup returns CDR1 MNHEY and CDR2 SVGAGI. CDR3 sequence: CASISRDIQSPLHF. CDR3 coding DNA: TGTGCCAGTATAAGTCGGGACATACAATCACCCCTCCACTTT.

This clone showed up many times. J is TRBJ2-1 and V is TRBV18; tentative D call: TRBD2 (7 bases). This CDR3 contains 17 residues. The V end lost 6 bases, the J end lost 3 bases, and 21 bases lay between the germline ends. Germline V CDR1 and CDR2: KGHSH, LQKENI. This CDR3 is CASSQLFAGALYNEQFF. Here the CDR3 DNA reads TGTGCCAGCTCCCAACTCTTCGCGGGGGCCCTCTACAATGAGCAGTTCTTC. Drawing the rest from reference TRBV18 and TRBJ2-1, the complete variable domain is NAGVMQNPRHLVRRRGQEARLRCSPMKGHSHVYWYRQLPEEGLKFMVYLQKENIIDESGMPKERFSAEFPKEGPSILRIQQVVRGDSAAYFCASSQLFAGALYNEQFFGPGTRLTVL.

The table lists this clone with a few counts. V and J are TRBV4-2 and TRBJ1-2; 8 bases are a match to TRBD1. In germline, CDR1 is LGHNA, CDR2 YNFKEQ. Unmatched junction bases numbered 3, after V lost 1 base and J lost 8 bases. The CDR3 covers 13 residues. CDR3 residues: CASSQVRQGGYTF. CDR3 in DNA: TGTGCCAGCAGCCAAGTAAGACAGGGGGGCTACACCTTC.

The rearrangement joins TRBV3-1 (or the pseudogene TRBV3-2) to TRBJ1-6; TRBD1 aligns across 9 bases. Germline-derived CDR1 and CDR2 are LGHDT and YNNKEL (reference sequence). This CDR3 is built from 17 residues. After removal of 2 bases from V and 6 bases from J, the junction contained 8 bases not matched to a gene. This CDR3 is CASSQSPGTGFNSPLHF. As DNA, the CDR3 is TGTGCCAGCAGCCAATCGCCTGGGACAGGGTTTAATTCACCCCTCCACTTT.

J is TRBJ2-1 and V is TRBV5-6, with TRBD2 as a possible D gene (7 bases). V was cut by 4 bases and J by 4 bases, with 15 bases left in between. CDR1 is SGHDT, CDR2 YYEEEE, per germline. CDR3 length equals 15 residues. CDR3 sequence reads: CASSPGGQYYNEQFF. The CDR3 DNA reads as TGTGCCAGCAGCCCGGGAGGACAGTATTACAATGAGCAGTTCTTC.

This clone was counted once. DNA of the CDR3: TGTGCCAGCAGCTTATCGCCACTCTACAATGAGCAGTTCTTC. The encoded protein is CASSLSPLYNEQFF. The rearrangement joins TRBV7-9 to TRBJ2-1; D unclear. Trimming pared 2 bases from V and 3 bases from J, leaving 8 bases between. The CDR3 is 14 residues long. Per germline, CDR1 SEHNR and CDR2 FQNEAQ (reference sequence).

The V and J genes are TRBV11-2 and TRBJ1-6; a weak D match, TRBD1 (6 bases). The CDR3 has 15 amino acids. V was shortened by 5 bases and J by 1 base, with 9 bases between the two germline ends. Germline CDR1 reads SGHAT; CDR2 reads FQNNGV. CDR3 nucleotide sequence: TGTGCCAGCAGCCCGGACAGTTCCTATAATTCACCCCTCCACTTT. Translated: CASSPDSSYNSPLHF.

V and J are TRBV24-1 and TRBJ2-3; TRBD2 is a possible D gene (7 bases). Deletions cut 1 base from V and 3 bases from J, with 25 bases between. The CDR3 is 20 residues long. Germline-derived CDR1 and CDR2 are KGHDR and SFDVKD. The CDR3 is CATSDLRGSGGAVRTDTQYF. CDR3 nucleotides: TGTGCCACCAGTGATTTACGGGGTTCGGGGGGCGCGGTCCGAACAGATACGCAGTATTTT.